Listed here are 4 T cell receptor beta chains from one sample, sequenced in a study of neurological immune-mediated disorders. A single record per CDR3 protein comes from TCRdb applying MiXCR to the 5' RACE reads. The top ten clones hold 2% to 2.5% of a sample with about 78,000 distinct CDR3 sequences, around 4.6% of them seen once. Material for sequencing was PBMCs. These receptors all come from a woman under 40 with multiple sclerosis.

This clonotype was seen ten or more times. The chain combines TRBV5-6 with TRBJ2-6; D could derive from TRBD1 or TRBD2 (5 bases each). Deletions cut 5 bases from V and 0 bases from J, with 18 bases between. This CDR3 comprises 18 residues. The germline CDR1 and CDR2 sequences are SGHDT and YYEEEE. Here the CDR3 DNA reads TGTGCCAGCAGGTTAACAAGGGGCGGGTCCTCTGGGGCCAACGTCCTGACTTTC. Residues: CASRLTRGGSSGANVLTF. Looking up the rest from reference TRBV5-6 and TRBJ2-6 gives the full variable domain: DAGVTQSPTHLIKTRGQQVTLRCSPKSGHDTVSWYQQALGQGPQFIFQYYEEEERQRGNFPDRFSGHQFPNYSSELNVNALLLGDSALYLCASRLTRGGSSGANVLTFGAGSRLTVL.

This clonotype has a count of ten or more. The CDR3 DNA reads as TGCAGTGCTAGCGCCCCAGGGGTCTACAATGAGCAGTTCTTC. Translation: CSASAPGVYNEQFF. The rearrangement links TRBV20-1 to TRBJ2-1; D may be TRBD1 (6 bases). Looked up from germline, CDR1 is DFQATT and CDR2 is SNEGSKA (reference sequence). The CDR3 contains 14 residues. V was clipped by 3 bases and J by 3 bases, with 12 bases between them.

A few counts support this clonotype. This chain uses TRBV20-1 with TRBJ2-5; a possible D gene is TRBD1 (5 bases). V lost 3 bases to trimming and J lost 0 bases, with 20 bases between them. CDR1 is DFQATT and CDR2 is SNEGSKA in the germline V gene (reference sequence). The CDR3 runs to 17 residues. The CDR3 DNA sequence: TGCAGTGCTAGTTTGGGGCAGGGCCCATGGGACCAAGAGACCCAGTACTTC. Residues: CSASLGQGPWDQETQYF.

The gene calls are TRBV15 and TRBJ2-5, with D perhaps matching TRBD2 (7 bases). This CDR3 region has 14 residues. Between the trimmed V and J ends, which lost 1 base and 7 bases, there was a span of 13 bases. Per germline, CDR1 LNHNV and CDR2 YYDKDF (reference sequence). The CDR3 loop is CATSRVGGAGTQYF. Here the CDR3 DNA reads TGTGCCACCAGCAGAGTAGGGGGGGCGGGGACCCAGTACTTC.